Listed here is a single T cell receptor beta chain. Its antigen is as yet unknown. The data were obtained in a study of monozygotic twins with inflammatory bowel disease. This CDR3 is built from 16 residues. Researchers used approximately 3.5 ug of total RNA for each TCR library. Reprocessing the 5' RACE reads, TCRdb reports a single entry for every CDR3 protein and omits DNA. This sample's table reports roughly 200,000 distinct CDR3 sequences. The study's findings and limits: Relative to healthy twins, IBD patients had fewer clonotypes in common with others, a gap that was especially apparent with disease activity. Those with IBD had lower TCRbeta diversity (inverse Simpson) than their healthy co-twins did.

The sequencing sample was made of blood. The receptor was isolated from a human donor with ulcerative colitis or Crohn's disease, or a healthy co-twin of an affected twin (not recorded which). The V gene is TRBV12-3 or TRBV12-4, the J gene TRBJ2-5; TCRdb reports TRBD2, a call that lacks DNA to check it against. The CDR3 here is CASRLSGTSGQETQYF.